A single sample is the source of the 29 T cell receptor beta chains below, sequenced in a study of shared clonotypes between healthy human individuals (dated by TCRdb to the early 2020s). Receptor amplification or capture employed the immunoSEQ multiplex PCR assay. In TCRdb, the immuneACCESS table is reduced to in-frame sequences with V and J assigned. These tables do not hold every clone; where another copy was compared, an unresolved V gene accounts for under half, and the others remain unexplained. Within this sample are around 1.6 million clones, with about 98% of them counted one time only. The leading ten clones occupy 0.4% to 0.45% of the sample. The sample taken for sequencing was naive CD4+ T cells sorted from blood. The meaning of the sample's cell subset or site label: CD45RA+ positively selected. The source is a man in his thirties or forties in good health.

The chain employs TRBV7-9 and TRBJ2-7; D might be TRBD1 (5 bases). Trimming pared 1 base from V and 0 bases from J, leaving 10 bases between. Germline V CDR1 and CDR2: SEHNR, FQNEAQ (reference sequence). The CDR3 is 15 amino acids. CDR3 amino acids: CASSLGDRLSYEQYF. For the CDR3, the DNA is TGTGCCAGCAGCTTAGGAGACAGACTCTCCTACGAGCAGTACTTC.

This clone was counted a few times. The chain combines TRBV6-1 with TRBJ2-2; 7 positions match TRBD1. CDR1 MNHNS and CDR2 SASEGT come from the germline V gene. The CDR3 sequence is 15 residues long. Trimming took 3 bases from V and 4 from J; bases not matched to a gene: 5. CDR3 residues: CASSESSGGTGELFF. The CDR3 DNA follows: TGTGCCAGCAGTGAGAGCTCAGGGGGCACCGGGGAGCTGTTTTTT.

The genes are TRBV7-9 and TRBJ2-7; D is unclear. This CDR3 has 13 residues. Germline lookup yields CDR1 SEHNR and CDR2 FQNEAQ (reference sequence). V was pared by 4 bases and J by 0 bases, with 7 bases between. Written as DNA, the CDR3 is TGTGCCAGCAGCTGGACGGACTCCTACGAGCAGTACTTC. It translates to CASSWTDSYEQYF.

The V call is TRBV29-1, the J call TRBJ2-5, with a possible D match to TRBD2 (5 bases). CDR1 and CDR2 (germline): SQVTM, ANQGSEA. The V gene lost 6 bases and the J gene lost 5 bases, with 13 bases spanning the gap. The CDR3 extends over 12 amino acids. The CDR3 DNA is TGCAGCGTCTCTGAGGGAGTTGAGACCCAGTACTTC. This gives the protein CSVSEGVETQYF.

The chain recombines TRBV7-2 with TRBJ1-1, with D tentatively TRBD1 (5 bases). V lost 4 bases and J 4 bases, leaving 19 bases between the germline ends. CDR1 SGHTA and CDR2 FQGNSA come from the germline V gene. The CDR3 is made up of 16 amino acids. CDR3 protein: CASSSVRGTLSTEAFF. The DNA for the CDR3 is TGTGCCAGCAGCTCCGTCCGGGGGACCTTATCCACTGAAGCTTTCTTT.

The V gene is TRBV4-3, the J gene TRBJ1-2; TRBD1 matches at 7 bases. Germline-derived CDR1 and CDR2 are LGHNA and YSLEER. The CDR3 extends over 14 amino acids. V shed 1 base, J shed 5 bases, and the junction held 4 bases outside the gene matches. The CDR3 nucleotides read TGCGCCAGCAGCCAAGCCACAGGGGCGTATGGCTACACCTTC. Translating gives CASSQATGAYGYTF.

CDR3: CASRKSSYEQYF. The DNA for the CDR3 is TGTGCCAGCCGAAAAAGCTCCTACGAGCAGTACTTC. V usage is TRBV6-5 and J usage is TRBJ2-7; D gene uncertain. Germline loops: CDR1 MNHEY, CDR2 SVGAGI. Trimming cost V 8 bases and J 0 bases, with 8 bases left between them. The CDR3 is made up of 12 amino acids.

V is TRBV2 and J is TRBJ2-7, with a tentative D call TRBD2 (6 bases). From germline, CDR1 is SNHLY and CDR2 FYNNEI. The V end lost 2 bases, the J end lost 0 bases, and 8 bases lay between the germline ends. CDR3 length: 14 amino acids. CDR3 in amino acids: CASSETGASYEQYF. DNA of the CDR3: TGTGCCAGCAGTGAAACGGGAGCCTCCTACGAGCAGTACTTC.

The J gene is TRBJ2-1, the V gene TRBV7-9; D is possibly TRBD2 (6 bases). The CDR3 is 16 residues long. V shed 5 bases and J shed 6 bases, with 20 bases lying between them. CDR1 is SEHNR, CDR2 FQNEAQ, per germline (reference sequence). CDR3 residues: CASSLTREIVVNEQFF. DNA of the CDR3: TGTGCCAGCAGCCTGACACGGGAGATCGTCGTCAATGAGCAGTTCTTC.

The chain carries TRBV5-4 and TRBJ1-4; a weak D match, TRBD1 (5 bases). The CDR3 has 16 residues. V lost 4 bases, J lost 6 bases, and 19 bases lay in between. CDR1 and CDR2 (germline): SGHNT, YYREEE (reference sequence). The CDR3 reads CASSRIAGTRDEKLFF. For the CDR3, the DNA is TGTGCCAGCAGCCGAATAGCCGGGACTCGTGATGAAAAACTGTTTTTT.

The genes are TRBV7-8 and TRBJ2-7; TRBD1 or TRBD2 may be the D gene (5 bases each). CDR1 is SGHVS and CDR2 is FQNEAQ in the germline V gene. The CDR3 runs to 15 residues. With 1 base removed from V and 4 bases from J, the gap between germline ends came to 14 bases. The CDR3 sequence: CASSLEGSRFYEQYF. The CDR3 region has the DNA TGTGCCAGCAGCTTAGAGGGGAGCCGGTTTTACGAGCAGTACTTC.

V is TRBV18 and J is TRBJ2-5, with D possibly matching TRBD1 (6 bases). The CDR3 consists of 18 residues. Germline assignment: CDR1 KGHSH and CDR2 LQKENI. Trimming left V 2 bases short and J 1 base short, with 20 bases between. For the CDR3, the DNA is TGTGCCAGCTCACCATCGGGCCGGCCGACAGGAGGCCAAGAGACCCAGTACTTC. Amino acids: CASSPSGRPTGGQETQYF.

The V gene is TRBV4-1, the J gene TRBJ1-4, with 10 positions matching TRBD1. This CDR3 contains 16 residues. With 2 bases clipped from V and 7 bases from J, the junction kept 7 bases outside the gene matches. In germline, CDR1 is MGHRA, CDR2 YSYEKL. In DNA, the CDR3 is TGCGCCAGCAGCCAATTTAGGACAGGGGGAAGTGAAAAACTGTTTTTT. Protein sequence: CASSQFRTGGSEKLFF.

V is TRBV6-4 and J is TRBJ2-1; 9 bases fit TRBD2. Germline V lookup: CDR1 MRHNA, CDR2 SNTAGT. The V gene end was trimmed by 4 bases and the J gene end by 10 bases; junction bases not matched to a gene: 8. The CDR3 has 14 amino acids. The CDR3 DNA sequence: TGTGCCAGCAGTGTTAAGACTAGCGGAACCGAGCAGTTCTTC. The encoded protein is CASSVKTSGTEQFF.

V usage is TRBV2 and J usage is TRBJ2-7; TRBD2 matches at 7 bases. Per germline, CDR1 SNHLY and CDR2 FYNNEI. With V trimmed by 0 bases and J by 0 bases, 8 bases remained unmatched. The CDR3 totals 17 residues. DNA for the CDR3: TGTGCCAGCAGTGAAGCGAAGTGGCGGGAGCGCTCCTACGAGCAGTACTTC. It is translated as CASSEAKWRERSYEQYF. The entire variable domain, with the rest obtained from reference TRBV2 and TRBJ2-7, is as follows: EPEVTQTPSHQVTQMGQEVILRCVPISNHLYFYWYRQILGQKVEFLVSFYNNEISEKSEIFDDQFSVERPDGSNFTLKIRSTKLEDSAMYFCASSEAKWRERSYEQYFGPGTRLTVT.

The rearrangement uses TRBV4-3 and TRBJ1-3; 8 nucleotides line up with TRBD1. Unmatched junction bases numbered 5, after V lost 4 bases and J lost 3 bases. This CDR3 has 15 residues. Germline V gives CDR1 LGHNA, CDR2 YSLEER. The CDR3 region is CASSPDRVYGNTIYF. The CDR3 DNA reads TGCGCCAGCAGCCCGGACAGGGTCTATGGAAACACCATATATTTT.

The V and J genes are TRBV21-1 and TRBJ1-5; the table's D gene call, TRBD1, was not cross checked with the DNA. TRBV21-1 is deemed a pseudogene. The CDR3 has 16 amino acids. The CDR3 bases are TGTGCCAGCGGACAGCCCTGGGTAAATAGCAATCAGCCCCAGCATTTT. It encodes CASGQPWVNSNQPQHF.

CDR3: CASRPQGARYEQYF. DNA for the CDR3: TGTGCCAGCAGGCCGCAGGGGGCGAGGTACGAGCAGTACTTC. The genes are TRBV6-5 and TRBJ2-7, with TRBD1 identical over 8 bases. Trimming removed 6 bases from V and 4 bases from J; junction bases left unmatched: 8. The CDR3 loop spans 14 amino acids. Germline V gives CDR1 MNHEY, CDR2 SVGAGI.

This clone appeared a single time. The chain joins TRBV18 to TRBJ2-1; the D gene is possibly TRBD1 (7 bases). The germline V and J ends were trimmed by 3 bases and 8 bases, with 11 bases remaining between them. The germline V gene has CDR1 KGHSH and CDR2 LQKENI. The CDR3 totals 13 residues. CDR3 protein: CASSPGRGDEQFF. In DNA form, the CDR3 reads TGTGCCAGCTCACCTGGCAGGGGGGATGAGCAGTTCTTC.

This chain links TRBV7-3 with TRBJ1-2; a possible D gene is TRBD1 (6 bases). CDR1 and CDR2 (germline): SGHTA, FQGTGA. Trimming shortened V by 3 bases and J by 4 bases, and 9 bases separated the two germline ends. The CDR3 runs to 13 residues. CDR3 residues: CASSFGGSYGYTF. The DNA for the CDR3 is TGTGCCAGCAGCTTCGGGGGCAGCTATGGCTACACCTTC.

CDR3 coding DNA: TGTGCCTGGAGTATCCTACCTAGCTCCTACGAGCAGTACTTC. Amino acids: CAWSILPSSYEQYF. The chain combines TRBV30 with TRBJ2-7; D remains ambiguous. The CDR3 is 14 residues long. V dropped 2 bases and J dropped 0 bases, with 11 bases sitting between them. From germline, CDR1 is GTSNPN and CDR2 SVGIG (reference sequence).

As to this clone: The sample holds other DNA sequences that translate to the same CDR3. The chain combines TRBV5-1 with TRBJ2-7; TRBD2 aligns across 10 bases. The CDR3 has 14 residues. Unmatched junction bases numbered 0, after V lost 0 bases and J lost 3 bases. CDR1 is SGHRS, CDR2 YFSETQ, per germline. The CDR3 sequence: CASSLVAGGYEQYF. The CDR3 nucleotides read TGCGCCAGCAGCTTGGTAGCGGGGGGCTACGAGCAGTACTTC.

V usage is TRBV5-1 and J usage is TRBJ1-2; D gene unclear. This CDR3 has 14 amino acids. Germline values: CDR1 SGHRS, CDR2 YFSETQ. The V end was cut by 0 bases, the J end by 5 bases, with 11 bases between. The CDR3 region is CASSLVSGKYGYTF. Written as DNA, the CDR3 is TGCGCCAGCAGCTTGGTGTCGGGGAAGTATGGCTACACCTTC.

This clone appeared a single time. The chain carries TRBV7-8 and TRBJ2-2; 9 bases map to TRBD2. CDR1 is SGHVS, CDR2 FQNEAQ, per germline. The CDR3 is 17 residues long. J lost 7 bases, V lost 1 base, and 10 bases had no gene match. DNA for the CDR3: TGTGCCAGCAGCTTAGTGTTAGCGGGAGTTCAGGGCGGGGAGCTGTTTTTT. This codes for CASSLVLAGVQGGELFF.

With regard to this clone: This same CDR3 is encoded by further DNA sequences in the sample. The chain carries TRBV18 and TRBJ2-5, with D unclear. The V end was cut by 0 bases, the J end by 0 bases, with 2 bases between. The CDR3 length is 13 residues. Per the germline V gene, CDR1 is KGHSH and CDR2 is LQKENI. The CDR3 here is CASSPPNQETQYF. CDR3 in DNA: TGTGCCAGCTCACCACCTAACCAAGAGACCCAGTACTTC.

J is TRBJ2-1 and V is TRBV5-1; TRBD1 aligns across 7 bases. V dropped 4 bases and J dropped 3; count of bases not matched to a gene: 10. CDR1 is SGHRS, CDR2 YFSETQ, per germline. CDR3 length equals 16 residues. CDR3: CASSSPTGPYYNEQFF. The CDR3 DNA follows: TGCGCCAGCAGCAGCCCGACAGGGCCCTACTACAATGAGCAGTTCTTC.

This chain uses TRBV27 with TRBJ2-1, with TRBD2 matching over 14 bases. Germline V gene lookup returns CDR1 MNHEY and CDR2 SMNVEV (reference sequence). This CDR3 contains 18 residues. J was trimmed by 4 bases and V by 0 bases; bases with no gene match: 5. CDR3 nucleotides: TGTGCCAGCAGTTTATCTCCCCGGACTAGCGGGAGGTACAATGAGCAGTTCTTC. It encodes CASSLSPRTSGRYNEQFF.

The rearrangement uses TRBV1 and TRBJ2-3. TRBV1 is marked as a pseudogene. The CDR3 runs 17 residues. The CDR3: CTSSSRESGEGSDTQYF. The CDR3 DNA is TGCACCAGCAGCTCACGGGAAAGCGGAGAGGGGTCAGATACGCAGTATTTT.

This rearrangement joins TRBV29-1 to TRBJ2-3; possible D gene TRBD2, 6 bases. CDR1 is SQVTM, CDR2 ANQGSEA, per germline. The ends were cut back, 6 bases at V and 2 bases at J, with 15 bases in the middle. This CDR3 region has 14 residues. CDR3 sequence: CSVNGGPDTDTQYF. The DNA of the CDR3 is TGCAGCGTCAATGGAGGGCCAGACACAGATACGCAGTATTTT.